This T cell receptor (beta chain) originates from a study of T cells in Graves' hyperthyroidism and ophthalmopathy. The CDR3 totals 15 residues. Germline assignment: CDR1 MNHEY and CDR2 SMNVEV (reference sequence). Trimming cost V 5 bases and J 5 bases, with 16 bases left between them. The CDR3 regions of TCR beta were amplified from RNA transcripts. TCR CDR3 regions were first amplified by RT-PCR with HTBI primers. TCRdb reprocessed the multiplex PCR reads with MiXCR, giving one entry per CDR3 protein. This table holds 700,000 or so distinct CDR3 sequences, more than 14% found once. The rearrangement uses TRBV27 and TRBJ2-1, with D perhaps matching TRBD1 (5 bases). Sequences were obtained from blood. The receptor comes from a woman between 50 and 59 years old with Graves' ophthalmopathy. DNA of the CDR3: TGTGCCAGCAGTCCACTTCGACAGACCGACAATGAGCAGTTCTTC. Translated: CASSPLRQTDNEQFF.